This record concerns one T cell receptor beta chain sequence. This record comes from a study of blood T cell repertoires in COVID-19. This table comes from immunoSEQ multiplex PCR, and its TCRdb copy is limited to in-frame clones, with some not included. This table has some 100,000 clones, around 90% appearing once. Sequenced: peripheral blood. The sequence was obtained from a human donor in a cohort sampled during active COVID-19.

The CDR3 sequence: CASFPGTSGRYNEQFF. CDR3 DNA sequence: TGTGCCAGTTTTCCCGGGACTAGCGGGAGGTACAATGAGCAGTTCTTC. This sequence joins TRBV19 and TRBJ2-1; 15 bases are a match to TRBD2. This CDR3 has 16 residues. With 8 bases clipped from V and 4 bases from J, the junction kept 6 bases outside the gene matches. CDR1 and CDR2 (germline): LNHDA, SQIVND (reference sequence).